Listed below are T cell receptor beta chains from one sample, sequenced in a study of T-cell memory formation after mild COVID-19. One entry per CDR3 protein, called by TCRdb with MiXCR from the 5' RACE reads. Of under 250,000 distinct CDR3 sequences listed, less than 20% are singletons. The material sequenced was PBMCs or a T cell subset sorted from them (not recorded which). These receptors were taken from an adult woman who had mild COVID-19 (a few samples of this study predate the infection). Cell type and time point are not known. Each CDR3 is given with its conserved first and last residue. D genes are given only for firm matches. Clone size is shown for a subset of rows, as once, few, many or a class of expanded clone.

V,J,size,D,CDR3,DNA
TRBV24-1,TRBJ2-7,.,.,CATSDFRQAKKYF,TGTGCCACCAGTGATTTTCGGCAGGCGAAGAAGTACTTC
TRBV3-1,TRBJ2-7,few,.,CASSQIHEQYF,TGTGCCAGCAGCCAAATCCACGAGCAGTACTTC
TRBV25-1,TRBJ1-2,few,TRBD1,CASSSDRVYGYTF,TGTGCCAGCAGTTCCGACAGGGTTTATGGCTACACCTTC
TRBV6-1,TRBJ2-1,.,TRBD1,CASSERTGYGIGAEQFF,TGTGCCAGCAGTGAGCGGACAGGGTATGGCATTGGGGCTGAGCAGTTCTTC
TRBV4-2,TRBJ2-7,few,TRBD2,CASSPGTTNYEQYF,TGTGCCAGCAGCCCTGGGACTACCAACTACGAGCAGTACTTC
TRBV3-1,TRBJ1-3,few,.,CASSPRASGNTIYF,TGTGCCAGCAGCCCCCGGGCCTCTGGAAACACCATATATTTT
TRBV29-1,TRBJ1-3,few,.,CSIRDGTSGNTIYF,TGCAGCATAAGGGACGGGACCTCTGGAAACACCATATATTTT
TRBV20-1,TRBJ2-1,.,TRBD1,CSADPRDSGSYNEQFF,TGCAGTGCGGACCCTAGGGACAGCGGTTCCTACAATGAGCAGTTCTTC
TRBV21-1,TRBJ1-5,few,.,CASSKQEGNQPQHF,TGTGCCAGCAGCAAGCAAGAAGGTAATCAGCCCCAGCATTTT
TRBV20-1,TRBJ2-7,many,.,CSVVRESSYEQYF,TGCAGTGTAGTGAGGGAGTCCTCCTACGAGCAGTACTTC
TRBV7-9,TRBJ2-5,.,TRBD2,CASTVGGVETQYF,TGTGCCAGCACCGTGGGGGGGGTAGAGACCCAGTACTTC
TRBV12-3/TRBV12-4,TRBJ1-1,few,TRBD1,CASIDRVTEAFF,TGTGCCAGCATCGACAGGGTCACTGAAGCTTTCTTT
TRBV5-1,TRBJ2-3,.,TRBD2,CASSPDGLAVTDTQYF,TGCGCCAGCAGCCCGGACGGACTAGCGGTTACAGATACGCAGTATTTT
TRBV6-5,TRBJ2-1,.,TRBD2,CATVGGGDNEQFF,TGTGCCACCGTCGGGGGGGGGGACAATGAGCAGTTCTTC
TRBV19,TRBJ1-5,few,.,CASSIVRGSGKSNQPQHF,TGTGCCAGTAGTATAGTCCGGGGGTCAGGGAAAAGCAATCAGCCCCAGCATTTT
TRBV5-1,TRBJ2-5,.,.,CASSWNAGYQETQYF,TGCGCCAGCAGCTGGAATGCTGGATACCAAGAGACCCAGTACTTC
TRBV7-8,TRBJ2-1,few,.,CASSFLGGTLTYNEQFF,TGTGCCAGCAGCTTTCTTGGGGGAACCCTTACCTACAATGAGCAGTTCTTC
TRBV12-3/TRBV12-4,TRBJ1-6,few,TRBD1,CASSFDRGISPLHF,TGTGCCAGCAGTTTTGACAGGGGTATTTCACCCCTCCACTTT
TRBV5-1,TRBJ1-1,few,TRBD1,CASRSGGENTEAFF,TGCGCCAGCAGATCAGGGGGCGAGAACACTGAAGCTTTCTTT
TRBV3-1,TRBJ2-3,few,.,CASSLGPHLGHTQYF,TGTGCCAGCAGCCTCGGACCGCATCTGGGACATACGCAGTATTTT
TRBV5-1,TRBJ1-6,few,TRBD1,CASSRGQGASPLHF,TGCGCCAGCAGCCGGGGACAGGGGGCTTCACCCCTCCACTTT
TRBV5-1,TRBJ2-3,few,TRBD2,CASSGLAETDTQYF,TGCGCCAGCTCCGGACTAGCGGAGACAGATACGCAGTATTTT
TRBV4-2,TRBJ1-2,.,TRBD1,CASSQDWQGASYTF,TGTGCCAGCAGCCAAGATTGGCAGGGGGCGAGCTACACCTTC
TRBV20-1,TRBJ2-5,.,.,CSARVPGAETQYF,TGCAGTGCTAGAGTCCCAGGAGCGGAGACCCAGTACTTC
TRBV2,TRBJ1-1,few,TRBD1,CASKDRVVTEAFF,TGTGCCAGCAAAGACAGGGTGGTCACTGAAGCTTTCTTT
TRBV11-3,TRBJ2-1,many,.,CASSLVRYNEQFF,TGTGCCAGCAGCCTAGTCCGCTACAATGAGCAGTTCTTC
TRBV5-1,TRBJ2-7,.,.,CASSLAPGANEQYF,TGCGCCAGCAGCTTGGCCCCGGGGGCTAACGAGCAGTACTTC
TRBV19,TRBJ2-5,few,TRBD1,CASSPRTGRQETQYF,TGTGCCAGTAGTCCTCGGACAGGGAGGCAAGAGACCCAGTACTTC
TRBV6-1,TRBJ1-1,.,.,CASFSDTLNTEAFF,TGTGCCAGCTTCTCGGACACCCTGAACACTGAAGCTTTCTTT
TRBV6-2/TRBV6-3,TRBJ1-5,.,TRBD1,CASSYGQAVYSNQPQHF,TGTGCCAGCAGTTACGGACAGGCCGTATATAGCAATCAGCCCCAGCATTTT
TRBV3-1,TRBJ2-7,.,.,CASSHGHTYEQYF,TGTGCCAGCAGCCATGGACACACCTACGAGCAGTACTTC
TRBV7-9,TRBJ2-7,.,TRBD2,CASSSGGRAYEQYF,TGTGCCAGCAGTTCGGGAGGCAGGGCCTACGAGCAGTACTTC
TRBV5-1,TRBJ2-2,many,.,CASSLSMDTGELFF,TGCGCCAGCAGCTTATCGATGGACACCGGGGAGCTGTTTTTT
TRBV28,TRBJ2-7,few,TRBD1,CASRSWTGVIYEQYF,TGTGCCAGCCGATCCTGGACAGGGGTGATCTACGAGCAGTACTTC
TRBV5-1,TRBJ2-1,many,TRBD2,CASSREGSMHEQFF,TGCGCCAGCAGCCGGGAGGGCTCAATGCATGAGCAGTTCTTC
TRBV20-1,TRBJ2-1,.,TRBD2,CSADASGRASYEQFF,TGCAGTGCAGACGCCAGCGGGAGGGCCTCTTATGAGCAGTTCTTC
TRBV7-6,TRBJ2-5,.,.,CASSPIETQYF,TGTGCCAGCAGCCCGATCGAGACCCAGTACTTC
TRBV20-1,TRBJ1-5,few,TRBD1,CSARTGGEPQHF,TGCAGTGCTAGGACAGGGGGCGAGCCCCAGCATTTT
TRBV4-3,TRBJ2-3,.,.,CASSQDSRQGLTDTQYF,TGCGCCAGCAGCCAAGACTCGCGCCAGGGTTTGACAGATACGCAGTATTTT
TRBV7-2,TRBJ1-4,.,.,CASSLAALRYSTNEKLFF,TGTGCCAGCAGCTTAGCTGCCCTTCGTTACTCAACTAATGAAAAACTGTTTTTT
TRBV7-3,TRBJ2-1,.,.,CASSLNRVNEQFF,TGTGCCAGCAGCTTAAACAGGGTCAATGAGCAGTTCTTC
TRBV11-2,TRBJ2-5,.,.,CASSFNAGPVETQYF,TGTGCCAGCAGCTTTAACGCGGGACCCGTGGAGACCCAGTACTTC
TRBV6-2/TRBV6-3,TRBJ1-1,.,.,CASSYAVANTEAFF,TGTGCCAGCAGTTACGCCGTGGCAAACACTGAAGCTTTCTTT
TRBV3-1,TRBJ1-5,.,.,CASSDGHSNQPQHF,TGTGCCAGCAGCGACGGACACAGCAATCAGCCCCAGCATTTT
TRBV6-1,TRBJ2-3,few,TRBD2,CASRAGGPDTQYF,TGTGCCAGCAGGGCGGGGGGGCCAGATACGCAGTATTTT